One sample yielded the 6 T cell receptor beta chains listed below, sequenced in a study of T cell responses to AZD1222 COVID-19 vaccine. The table came from immunoSEQ multiplex PCR; TCRdb's copy has only in-frame clones and leaves some out. Seen here are just over 65,000 clones, about 90% observed once, and the top ten hold around a sixth. Here the sequenced sample was peripheral blood, taken on day 0 of AZD1222 vaccination. The receptors were sampled from an adult in good health.

The rearrangement joins TRBV30 to TRBJ2-1; D might be TRBD2 (6 bases). V lost 5 bases, J lost 4 bases, and 9 bases lay in between. The CDR3 totals 12 residues. Looked up from germline, CDR1 is GTSNPN and CDR2 is SVGIG (reference sequence). The CDR3 DNA sequence: TGTGCCTGGGGGACTGAGTACAATGAGCAGTTCTTC. This codes for CAWGTEYNEQFF.

The chain couples TRBV7-3 to TRBJ2-3; the D gene is possibly TRBD1 (6 bases). Germline-derived CDR1 and CDR2 are SGHTA and FQGTGA. The CDR3 has 14 residues. V was trimmed by 1 base and J by 5 bases, leaving 10 bases between them. The CDR3 DNA follows: TGTGCCAGCAGCTTAATGGGGGCCGGAGATACGCAGTATTTT. Encoded protein: CASSLMGAGDTQYF.

CDR3 sequence reads: CASSPVPSGGAADTQYF. The CDR3 DNA sequence: TGTGCCAGCAGTCCCGTGCCTAGCGGGGGGGCCGCAGATACGCAGTATTTT. This chain connects TRBV6-6 to TRBJ2-3, with 12 nucleotides matching TRBD2. V lost 5 bases to trimming and J lost 4 bases; unmatched junction nucleotides: 10. This CDR3 has 17 amino acids. Germline V gene sequence: CDR1 MNHNY, CDR2 SVGAGI (reference sequence).

Ten or more counts support this clone. The chain has TRBV7-6 and TRBJ2-5, with 9 nucleotides matching TRBD1. The V and J ends lost 6 bases and 2 bases, in that order; junction bases with no gene match: 7. The CDR3 is made up of 15 amino acids. CDR1 and CDR2 from the germline V gene are SGHVS and FNYEAQ. The CDR3 spells CASRYRDRVQETQYF. The DNA for the CDR3 is TGTGCCAGCAGGTACCGGGACAGGGTTCAAGAGACCCAGTACTTC.

This clone was detected only once. V gene TRBV7-9 combines with J gene TRBJ1-1; D not resolved. CDR1 is SEHNR, CDR2 FQNEAQ, per germline (reference sequence). The V and J ends lost 1 base and 5 bases respectively, with 5 bases between them. The CDR3 contains 12 residues. CDR3 in amino acids: CASSLGVTEAFF. Here the CDR3 DNA reads TGTGCCAGCAGCTTAGGGGTAACTGAAGCTTTCTTT. Based on the CDR3 plus reference TRBV7-9 and TRBJ1-1, the full variable domain is DTGVSQNPRHKITKRGQNVTFRCDPISEHNRLYWYRQTLGQGPEFLTYFQNEAQLEKSRLLSDRFSAERPKGSFSTLEIQRTEQGDSAMYLCASSLGVTEAFFGQGTRLTVV.

CDR3 sequence: CASSTGLAYEQYF. The CDR3 nucleotides are TGTGCCAGCAGCACGGGACTAGCCTACGAGCAGTACTTC. The J gene is TRBJ2-7, the V gene TRBV27; 8 bases agree with TRBD2. There are 13 residues in the CDR3. Germline loops: CDR1 MNHEY, CDR2 SMNVEV (reference sequence). The ends lost 6 bases at V and 2 bases at J; junction bases unmatched: 3.